This T cell receptor beta chain was sequenced in a study of T-cell reconstitution after alpha-beta-depleted transplantation in children. Overall study results and limits: The origin of high day-60 TCRbeta diversity in some patients lay in surviving recipient T cells and thymic progenitors.

This clonotype was seen many times. Its antigen remains unknown. Library preparation (for TCRbeta) was performed with unique molecular identifiers. TCRdb re-analysed the PCR reads in MiXCR, keeping a single row per CDR3 protein. The sample shows roughly 4,000 distinct CDR3 sequences, 15% to 20% of them seen only once. This specimen was PBMCs, mostly from graft donor cells, taken 180 days after TCRalphabeta/CD19-depleted stem cell transplant. The sequence was obtained from a male patient aged 2 to 9 who had a stem cell transplant for acute lymphoblastic leukemia, so the T cells may come from the graft donor.

The CDR3 protein is CASSPKSSWGTEAFF. CDR3 nucleotide sequence: TGTGCCAGCAGCCCCAAAAGCTCCTGGGGCACTGAAGCTTTCTTT. V gene TRBV7-9 combines with J gene TRBJ1-1; no clear D gene. This CDR3 region has 15 residues. Germline CDR1 is SEHNR and CDR2 is FQNEAQ (reference sequence). Trimming removed 5 bases at V and 4 bases at J, with 17 bases between.